The clone carrying this TCR beta chain was seen more than once but under ten times. Its target is not known. Each CDR3 protein is one row after TCRdb ran MiXCR on the reads. Altogether hundreds of thousands of distinct CDR3 sequences are present, roughly 36% being singletons, with the ten largest covering about 20%. The CDR3 sequence is 12 residues long. Germline loops: CDR1 SGHDT, CDR2 YYEEEE. Trimming took 1 base from V and 10 from J, leaving 11 bases between them. The entry originates in a study of T cell repertoires in cytomegalovirus infection. Looking at the study overall: Recently identified HLA-C-restricted CMV epitopes and well-studied HLA-B-restricted CMV epitopes were used by the study.

The TCR comes from a human donor in good health (CMV status not recorded). Some clones in this sample may be carry-over from other donors' samples. Sequencing was performed on cultured PBMCs, taken from culture after CMV antigen stimulation. The V gene is TRBV5-6, the J gene TRBJ1-1; D might be TRBD1 (5 bases). CDR3 DNA: TGTGCCAGCAGCTTGCTGGGGCTTGGAGCTTTCTTT. This gives the protein CASSLLGLGAFF. Filled out from reference TRBV5-6 and TRBJ1-1, the complete variable domain reads DAGVTQSPTHLIKTRGQQVTLRCSPKSGHDTVSWYQQALGQGPQFIFQYYEEEERQRGNFPDRFSGHQFPNYSSELNVNALLLGDSALYLCASSLLGLGAFFGQGTRLTVV.